This passage covers 22 T cell receptor beta chains from one sample sequenced in a study of CD8 T cells in Susac syndrome (dated by TCRdb to the late 2010s). The library relied on the immunoSEQ multiplex PCR assay. RNA was extracted with the RNeasy kit and roughly 0.5 to 1 ug was reverse transcribed using random hexamers. Clones were called with MiXCR by TCRdb after fastp trimmed the public reads at Q25, and only in-frame beta chains were retained. Here each entry gathers all rows of one CDR3 protein and keeps the most common genes and DNA. This sample is represented by 170,000 or so distinct CDR3 sequences; 90% to 95% of them were singletons. The ten largest account for 0.12% of the sample. Sequencing was carried out using CD4+ T cells from PBMCs. Receptor source: a human donor with Susac syndrome.

The V gene is TRBV13, the J gene TRBJ2-3; perhaps TRBD1 as D (6 bases). The length of the CDR3 is 13 residues. The germline V gene has CDR1 PRHDT and CDR2 FYEKMQ (reference sequence). Trimming shortened V by 10 bases and J by 1 base, and 12 bases separated the two germline ends. The DNA for the CDR3 is TGTGCCACAGGGGCGTCTGGCACAGATACGCAGTATTTT. This gives the protein CATGASGTDTQYF. The entire variable domain, with the rest obtained from reference TRBV13 and TRBJ2-3, is as follows: AAGVIQSPRHLIKEKRETATLKCYPIPRHDTVYWYQQGPGQDPQFLISFYEKMQSDKGSIPDRFSAQQFSDYHSELNMSSLELGDSALYFCATGASGTDTQYFGPGTRLTVL.

The rearrangement joins TRBV5-4 to TRBJ1-1, with 8 bases matching TRBD1. Trimming took 0 bases from V and 1 from J; bases not matched to a gene: 5. The CDR3 runs 16 residues. Germline values: CDR1 SGHNT, CDR2 YYREEE (reference sequence). DNA for the CDR3: TGTGCCAGCAGCTTGGGGGCAGGGGGCAGGAACACTGAAGCTTTCTTT. It translates to CASSLGAGGRNTEAFF.

The chain joins TRBV20-1 to TRBJ2-7; tentative D call: TRBD1 (5 bases). The CDR3 extends over 13 amino acids. The ends were cut back, 2 bases at V and 5 bases at J, with 13 bases in the middle. Germline V gene data show CDR1 as DFQATT and CDR2 as SNEGSKA (reference sequence). CDR3 coding DNA: TGCAGTGCTAGACCCCAAGGGGCCCACGAGCAGTACTTC. The encoded protein is CSARPQGAHEQYF.

The chain joins TRBV18 to TRBJ1-4; no reliable D call. The V end lost 1 base, the J end lost 8 bases, and 8 bases lay between the germline ends. Germline V CDR1 and CDR2: KGHSH, LQKENI. The CDR3 totals 13 residues. The CDR3 DNA is TGTGCCAGCTCACCACGGACCGAAGAAAAACTGTTTTTT. This codes for CASSPRTEEKLFF.

The genes are TRBV6-5 and TRBJ1-2, with 8 bases aligning to TRBD1. The CDR3 spans 13 residues. V lost 8 bases to trimming and J lost 3 bases; unmatched junction nucleotides: 5. In germline, CDR1 is MNHEY, CDR2 SVGAGI. The CDR3 DNA follows: TGTGCCAGCCGGACAGGGCAGGACTATGGCTACACCTTC. This gives the protein CASRTGQDYGYTF.

The chain recombines TRBV7-3 with TRBJ2-3, with D possibly being TRBD2 (5 bases). V was cut by 3 bases and J by 5 bases, with 15 bases left in between. Germline V lookup: CDR1 SGHTA, CDR2 FQGTGA. CDR3 length: 15 residues. The CDR3 DNA is TGTGCCAGCAGCTTGTTATCGGGGAAGCAAGATACGCAGTATTTT. Protein: CASSLLSGKQDTQYF.

This clonotype was observed a single time. The J gene is TRBJ2-2, the V gene TRBV5-1; no firm D call. V was cut by 2 bases and J by 7 bases, with 3 bases left in between. This CDR3 spans 11 amino acids. Germline CDR1 is SGHRS and CDR2 is YFSETQ. The CDR3 sequence: CASSFFGELFF. For the CDR3, the DNA is TGCGCCAGCAGCTTTTTCGGGGAGCTGTTTTTT. Together with reference TRBV5-1 and TRBJ2-2, the CDR3 gives the full variable domain: KAGVTQTPRYLIKTRGQQVTLSCSPISGHRSVSWYQQTPGQGLQFLFEYFSETQRNKGNFPGRFSGRQFSNSRSEMNVSTLELGDSALYLCASSFFGELFFGEGSRLTVL.

This rearrangement joins TRBV14 to TRBJ2-3; perhaps D is TRBD1 or TRBD2 (5 bases each). Trimming removed 4 bases at V and 6 bases at J, with 17 bases between. CDR1 is SGHDN, CDR2 FVKESK, per germline. The CDR3 runs to 15 residues. CDR3 in amino acids: CASSLGPYTGDTQYF. The CDR3 coding sequence is TGTGCCAGCAGCCTGGGACCTTACACGGGGGATACGCAGTATTTT.

This chain links TRBV5-1 with TRBJ1-1, with 9 nucleotides matching TRBD1. Germline V lookup: CDR1 SGHRS, CDR2 YFSETQ. The CDR3 is made up of 18 amino acids. J gave up 0 bases and V 0 bases, and 9 bases lay outside the gene matches. The CDR3 loop is CASSLDRGLSDLNTEAFF. The CDR3 DNA sequence: TGCGCCAGCAGCTTGGACAGGGGGCTCTCCGACTTGAACACTGAAGCTTTCTTT.

This chain connects TRBV20-1 to TRBJ2-1; D could derive from TRBD1 or TRBD2 (6 bases each). Germline V lookup: CDR1 DFQATT, CDR2 SNEGSKA (reference sequence). The CDR3 runs 13 residues. V lost 3 bases and J 7 bases, leaving 13 bases between the germline ends. The CDR3: CSASGGPKNEQFF. In DNA form, the CDR3 reads TGCAGTGCTAGCGGGGGCCCCAAGAATGAGCAGTTCTTC.

The V and J genes are TRBV20-1 and TRBJ1-1, with D maybe TRBD1 (6 bases). This CDR3 region has 15 residues. The germline V gene encodes CDR1 DFQATT and CDR2 SNEGSKA (reference sequence). V gave up 1 base and J gave up 3 bases, with 15 bases separating them. CDR3 loop: CSARGPGDGYTEAFF. In DNA form, the CDR3 reads TGCAGTGCTAGAGGACCAGGGGATGGGTACACTGAAGCTTTCTTT.

This chain links TRBV7-9 with TRBJ1-6; 7 nucleotides agree with TRBD1. The CDR3 consists of 12 residues. The germline CDR1 and CDR2 sequences are SEHNR and FQNEAQ (reference sequence). After removal of 10 bases from V and 7 bases from J, the junction contained 4 bases not matched to a gene. This CDR3 reads CATGQENSPLHF. The CDR3 DNA is TGTGCCACCGGACAGGAGAATTCACCCCTCCACTTT.

This chain joins TRBV2 and TRBJ1-5; D uncertain. The germline gives CDR1 SNHLY, CDR2 FYNNEI. The V end was cut by 3 bases, the J end by 7 bases, with 10 bases between. This CDR3 is built from 13 residues. The CDR3, as DNA: TGTGCCAGCAGTGATCTCCAAGGGCAGCCCCAGCATTTT. It encodes CASSDLQGQPQHF.

V and J are TRBV2 and TRBJ2-1; 7 bases line up with TRBD2. J was trimmed by 4 bases and V by 4 bases; bases with no gene match: 7. CDR3 length: 15 residues. Looked up from germline, CDR1 is SNHLY and CDR2 is FYNNEI. The DNA for the CDR3 is TGTGCCAGCAGTGGGGATGTGCGGGGGTACAATGAGCAGTTCTTC. This translates into CASSGDVRGYNEQFF.

The chain employs TRBV29-1 and TRBJ1-2; 8 bases agree with TRBD1. Germline V CDR1 and CDR2: SQVTM, ANQGSEA. CDR3 length: 13 residues. V was pared by 4 bases and J by 4 bases, with 5 bases of the junction left unmatched. CDR3 in DNA: TGCAGCGTTGTTCAGGGGGCTGGCTATGGCTACACCTTC. Translation gives CSVVQGAGYGYTF.

The chain carries TRBV4-1 and TRBJ2-7, with D perhaps TRBD2 (5 bases). Germline V gene sequence: CDR1 MGHRA, CDR2 YSYEKL. V lost 0 bases, J lost 1 base, and 22 bases lay in between. The CDR3 sequence is 19 residues long. This CDR3 is CASSQETARATSMSYEQYF. CDR3 DNA sequence: TGCGCCAGCAGCCAAGAGACCGCGCGGGCCACTAGTATGTCCTACGAGCAGTACTTC.

V and J are TRBV20-1 and TRBJ2-5; 7 bases align to TRBD1. Germline V CDR1 and CDR2: DFQATT, SNEGSKA (reference sequence). V shed 1 base and J 6 bases; nucleotides not matched to a gene: 8. This CDR3 contains 14 residues. The CDR3 protein is CSARASTGIKTQYF. The CDR3 nucleotides read TGCAGTGCTAGAGCCTCGACAGGGATCAAGACCCAGTACTTC.

V usage is TRBV7-2 and J usage is TRBJ2-3, with D possibly TRBD2 on 6 matching bases. V lost 2 bases and J 10 bases, leaving 19 bases between the germline ends. The CDR3 contains 15 residues. Germline V gene sequence: CDR1 SGHTA, CDR2 FQGNSA. CDR3 in DNA: TGTGCCAGCAGCTTACGGGGCCTTCCCGGGGGAGCGCAGTATTTT. As protein: CASSLRGLPGGAQYF.

This clonotype occurred a few times. The chain links TRBV2 to TRBJ2-4; D is uncertain. Germline V gives CDR1 SNHLY, CDR2 FYNNEI. Trimming removed 4 bases from V and 0 bases from J, with 7 bases in between. CDR3 size: 14 residues. The CDR3 bases are TGTGCCAGCAGTGGGGGTTTAGCCAAAAACATTCAGTACTTC. Translated, it gives CASSGGLAKNIQYF. The full variable domain, rest sourced from reference TRBV2 and TRBJ2-4, is EPEVTQTPSHQVTQMGQEVILRCVPISNHLYFYWYRQILGQKVEFLVSFYNNEISEKSEIFDDQFSVERPDGSNFTLKIRSTKLEDSAMYFCASSGGLAKNIQYFGAGTRLSVL.

This chain uses TRBV3-1 with TRBJ2-5, with D unclear. Germline V gives CDR1 LGHDT, CDR2 YNNKEL (reference sequence). This CDR3 contains 14 residues. Between the trimmed V and J ends, which lost 4 bases and 4 bases, there was a span of 13 bases. CDR3 amino acids: CASSPQRLRETQYF. The CDR3 DNA reads TGTGCCAGCAGCCCCCAGAGGCTCCGAGAGACCCAGTACTTC.

The V call is TRBV20-1, the J call TRBJ2-1; no clear D. The length of the CDR3 is 11 residues. Germline assignment: CDR1 DFQATT and CDR2 SNEGSKA (reference sequence). V lost 7 bases to trimming and J lost 4 bases, with 8 bases between them. This chain's CDR3 is CSGIAYNEQFF. DNA for the CDR3: TGCAGTGGTATCGCTTACAATGAGCAGTTCTTC.

V usage is TRBV5-1 and J usage is TRBJ2-1; a weak D match, TRBD2 (6 bases). V was pared by 0 bases and J by 8 bases, with 12 bases between. In germline, CDR1 is SGHRS, CDR2 YFSETQ. The CDR3 extends over 14 amino acids. CDR3 nucleotides: TGCGCCAGCAGCTTGGGACTAGGAAGGTATGAGCAGTTCTTC. Encoded protein: CASSLGLGRYEQFF.